The T cell receptor beta chain described here comes from a study of shared clonotypes between healthy human individuals. Study results and caveats: Rarefaction showed sorted-subset sequencing was incomplete despite large depth.

Comment on this clone: Its antigen is currently unknown.

Every donor was a Caucasian adult from Nashville, Tennessee. Using immunoSEQ multiplex PCR, the repertoire was profiled, and TCRdb retains in-frame clones only, with some absent. Of millions of clones listed, 95% are singletons. The TCR comes from a man between 18 and 29 years old in good health. Specimen: naive CD4+ T cells sorted from blood. Subset: CD45RA+ positively selected.

CDR3 protein: CASQGLAGEDTGELFF. Written as DNA, the CDR3 is TGCGCCAGCCAGGGACTAGCGGGAGAAGACACCGGGGAGCTGTTTTTT. The V gene is TRBV5-1, the J gene TRBJ2-2; TRBD2 matches at 14 bases. V dropped 7 bases and J dropped 3; count of bases not matched to a gene: 5. The CDR3 spans 16 residues. Germline CDR1 and CDR2: SGHRS and YFSETQ.